In this sample, the clone carrying this T cell receptor (beta chain) turned up a few times. This CDR3 has 14 amino acids. Germline V lookup: CDR1 SNHLY, CDR2 FYNNEI. V shed 9 bases and J shed 1 base, with 14 bases lying between them. This entry is derived from a study of shared clonotypes between healthy human individuals. Assay used: immunoSEQ multiplex PCR; TCRdb lists only in-frame clones, some missing. The table records roughly 1,100,000 clones, around 76% of them present only once. The chain combines TRBV2 with TRBJ2-3; D is unclear. The TCR sequence derives from a man aged 18 to 29 in good health. Sequenced sample: memory CD4+ T cells sorted from blood. Documented subset: CD45RA-negative fraction. DNA of the CDR3: TGTGCCAGTAGGTCGCTCGGAGGCACAGATACGCAGTATTTT. Translated, it gives CASRSLGGTDTQYF. Full variable domain (outside the CDR3, taken from reference TRBV2 and TRBJ2-3): EPEVTQTPSHQVTQMGQEVILRCVPISNHLYFYWYRQILGQKVEFLVSFYNNEISEKSEIFDDQFSVERPDGSNFTLKIRSTKLEDSAMYFCASRSLGGTDTQYFGPGTRLTVL.